Listed here is a single T cell receptor beta chain. An amount of RNA that ranged from roughly 0.45 to 1 ug was reverse transcribed with random hexamers. TCRdb re-called the immunoSEQ multiplex PCR reads through MiXCR, storing one row per CDR3 protein. This sample has a few hundred thousand distinct CDR3 sequences, with more than 85% found just once. The CDR3 is made up of 12 amino acids. V was pared by 8 bases and J by 3 bases, with 11 bases between. Per the germline V gene, CDR1 is SNHLY and CDR2 is FYNNEI. This sample was taken from a study of CD8 T cells in Susac syndrome. The material sequenced was CD4+ T cells from PBMCs. This chain links TRBV2 with TRBJ2-7, with D perhaps matching TRBD1 (6 bases). The source of this sequence is a human donor with multiple sclerosis. The DNA for the CDR3 is TGTGCCAGCGACCTACAGGGCTACGAGCAGTACTTC. Its protein product is CASDLQGYEQYF.